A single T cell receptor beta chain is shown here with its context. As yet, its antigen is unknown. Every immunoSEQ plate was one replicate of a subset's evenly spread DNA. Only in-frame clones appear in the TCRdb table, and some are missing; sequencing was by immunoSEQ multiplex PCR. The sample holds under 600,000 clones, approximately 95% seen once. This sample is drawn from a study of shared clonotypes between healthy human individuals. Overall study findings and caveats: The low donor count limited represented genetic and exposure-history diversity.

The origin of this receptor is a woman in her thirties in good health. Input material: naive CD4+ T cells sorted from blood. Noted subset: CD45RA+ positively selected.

Here the CDR3 reads CASSRGTGVIGYGYTF. As DNA, the CDR3 is TGTGCCAGCAGCCGCGGGACAGGGGTTATCGGGTATGGCTACACCTTC. This chain links TRBV11-2 with TRBJ1-2; 10 bases are a match to TRBD1. Germline values: CDR1 SGHAT, CDR2 FQNNGV. After removal of 5 bases from V and 5 bases from J, the junction contained 11 bases not matched to a gene. The CDR3 totals 16 residues.